Listed below are T cell receptor beta chains from one sample, sequenced in a study of blood T cell repertoires in COVID-19. The assay was immunoSEQ multiplex PCR, and TCRdb's table has in-frame clones only and misses some. Of about 100,000 clones listed, 88% were seen once; the top ten hold around 6.9%. Sequencing was carried out using peripheral blood. The receptors originated from an older woman with acute or convalescent COVID-19. The CDR3 runs from the conserved cysteine through the conserved F or W. The D gene is left open where the match is weak. Only some rows state a clone size, as once, few, many or a class for expanded clones.

clone_size,d_call,v_call,cdr3_length,j_call,cdr3_aa,cdr3_nt
NA,NA,TRBV4-2,16,TRBJ1-2,CASSQEGVGGVDGYTF,TGTGCCAGCAGCCAAGAGGGGGTTGGGGGGGTGGATGGCTACACCTTC
NA,NA,TRBV30,11,TRBJ2-4,CAWSVGGIQYF,TGTGCCTGGAGTGTAGGAGGCATTCAGTACTTC
NA,TRBD1,TRBV6-6,14,TRBJ2-1,CASRTGTGGNEQFF,TGTGCCAGCAGGACCGGGACAGGCGGTAATGAGCAGTTCTTC
NA,TRBD1,TRBV7-9,14,TRBJ2-1,CASSSGQGQSEQFF,TGTGCCAGCAGCTCCGGACAGGGTCAAAGTGAGCAGTTCTTC
NA,NA,TRBV3-1/TRBV3-2,16,TRBJ1-5,CASSQTGLVSNQPQHF,TGTGCCAGCAGCCAAACAGGGTTGGTTAGCAATCAGCCCCAGCATTTT
NA,NA,TRBV19,14,TRBJ2-3,CASSTGTWADTQYF,TGTGCCAGTAGTACCGGGACATGGGCAGATACGCAGTATTTT
NA,TRBD1,TRBV2,17,TRBJ1-5,CASSSFLRGGGNQPQHF,TGTGCCAGCAGTTCCTTTTTGAGAGGGGGCGGCAATCAGCCCCAGCATTTT
few,TRBD1,TRBV19,14,TRBJ1-2,CASRPGQTNYGYTF,TGTGCCAGTAGGCCGGGACAGACAAACTATGGCTACACCTTC
NA,TRBD2,TRBV19,16,TRBJ2-1,CASSRVLGLAGEKKFF,TGTGCCAGTAGTAGGGTTCTTGGACTAGCGGGAGAAAAAAAGTTCTTC
NA,TRBD1,TRBV9,16,TRBJ2-3,CASSGRPGQGVDTQYF,TGTGCCAGCAGCGGACGGCCGGGACAGGGTGTAGATACGCAGTATTTT
NA,NA,TRBV5-1,15,TRBJ1-5,CASSLAGGANQPQHF,TGCGCCAGCAGCTTGGCCGGGGGGGCAAATCAGCCCCAGCATTTT
NA,NA,TRBV2,14,TRBJ1-2,CASSEATGQSGYTF,TGTGCCAGCAGTGAAGCGACTGGACAGTCCGGCTACACCTTC
NA,NA,TRBV9,14,TRBJ2-3,CASSERQYTDTQYF,TGTGCCAGCAGCGAGAGACAGTACACAGATACGCAGTATTTT
NA,NA,TRBV5-1,13,TRBJ1-3,CASSSFSGNTIYF,TGCGCCAGCAGCTCCTTCTCTGGAAACACCATATATTTT
NA,TRBD1,TRBV28,16,TRBJ1-5,CASSPQKSRGLKPQHF,TGTGCCAGCAGTCCACAGAAGAGCAGGGGGCTTAAGCCCCAGCATTTT
few,TRBD1,TRBV30,14,TRBJ1-3,CACYRGPSGNTIYF,TGTGCCTGTTACAGGGGTCCCTCTGGAAACACCATATATTTT
NA,NA,TRBV7-9,12,TRBJ2-7,CASSRDEGVKYF,TGTGCCAGCAGCAGAGACGAGGGCGTAAAGTACTTC
NA,TRBD2,TRBV19,15,TRBJ2-5,CASSTRTSVQETQYF,TGTGCCAGTAGTACACGGACTAGCGTACAAGAGACCCAGTACTTC
NA,NA,TRBV18,16,TRBJ2-3,CASSPQRDSLTDTQYF,TGTGCCAGCTCACCACAACGGGACTCCCTCACAGATACGCAGTATTTT
NA,NA,TRBV30,15,TRBJ1-5,CAWSRRPGGNQPQHF,TGTGCCTGGAGTAGAAGGCCCGGAGGCAATCAGCCCCAGCATTTT
NA,NA,TRBV28,15,TRBJ2-7,CASSGGPPLSYEQYF,TGTGCCAGCAGCGGGGGGCCTCCTTTAAGCTACGAGCAGTACTTC
NA,TRBD2,TRBV27,13,TRBJ2-5,CASSWTSRETQYF,TGTGCCAGCAGTTGGACTAGTAGGGAGACCCAGTACTTC
NA,TRBD2,TRBV5-1,16,TRBJ2-3,CASSLAPAGGEDTQYF,TGCGCCAGCAGCTTGGCGCCAGCGGGAGGTGAAGATACGCAGTATTTT
NA,NA,TRBV25-1,13,TRBJ1-1,CASSRTLSAEAFF,TGTGCCAGCTCCCGGACTCTATCAGCTGAAGCTTTCTTT
NA,NA,TRBV7-2,16,TRBJ2-1,CASSVLGLSLHNEQFF,TGTGCCAGCAGCGTGCTTGGACTGAGCCTCCACAATGAGCAGTTCTTC
NA,TRBD2,TRBV2,14,TRBJ2-1,CASSGRLADNEQFF,TGTGCCAGCAGTGGCCGGCTAGCGGACAATGAGCAGTTCTTC
NA,NA,TRBV7-9,15,TRBJ2-1,CASSLGRGTYNEQFF,TGTGCCAGCAGCTTAGGAAGGGGCACCTACAATGAGCAGTTCTTC
NA,TRBD2,TRBV11-2,18,TRBJ2-2,CASSLGVSGSSNTGELFF,TGTGCCAGCAGCTTAGGGGTTAGCGGGAGTAGCAACACCGGGGAGCTGTTTTTT
NA,NA,TRBV2,12,TRBJ1-3,CASRAAGNTIYF,TGTGCCAGCAGGGCCGCTGGAAACACCATATATTTT
once,NA,TRBV6-1,14,TRBJ2-6,CASSDSLGANVLTF,TGTGCCAGCAGTGATTCCCTTGGGGCCAACGTCCTGACTTTC
NA,TRBD2,TRBV11-1,16,TRBJ2-3,CASSPASGRGPDTQYF,TGTGCCAGCAGCCCAGCCAGCGGGAGGGGCCCAGATACGCAGTATTTT
NA,NA,TRBV12-3/TRBV12-4,12,TRBJ1-1,CASILGRGRAFF,TGTGCCAGCATTCTGGGGAGGGGCAGGGCTTTCTTT
NA,TRBD1,TRBV24-1,15,TRBJ1-5,CATSERQGENQPQHF,TGTGCCACCAGTGAGAGACAGGGGGAGAATCAGCCCCAGCATTTT
NA,NA,TRBV24-1,13,TRBJ2-7,CATSDSGSSGQYF,TGTGCCACCAGTGATTCGGGATCCTCGGGGCAGTACTTC
once,NA,TRBV7-2,14,TRBJ1-6,CASSLQGYNSPLHF,TGTGCCAGCAGCTTACAGGGCTATAATTCACCCCTCCACTTT
NA,NA,TRBV2,16,TRBJ1-4,CASTARMPRVDEKLFF,TGTGCCAGCACGGCAAGGATGCCCAGGGTCGATGAAAAACTGTTTTTT
few,NA,TRBV7-9,15,TRBJ1-1,CASSLETGGIFEAFF,TGTGCCAGCAGCTTAGAGACCGGAGGAATATTTGAAGCTTTCTTT
NA,TRBD2,TRBV13,16,TRBJ2-7,CASSLKISGRPYEQYF,TGTGCCAGCAGCTTAAAGATTAGCGGGAGACCCTACGAGCAGTACTTC
NA,NA,TRBV9,15,TRBJ2-2,CASSVGVAITGELFF,TGTGCCAGCAGCGTAGGGGTAGCCATAACCGGGGAGCTGTTTTTT
NA,NA,TRBV7-7,15,TRBJ2-3,CASSLGSSSTDTQYF,TGTGCTAGCAGCTTAGGGAGTTCTAGCACAGATACGCAGTATTTT
NA,NA,TRBV25-1,14,TRBJ1-2,CASSESGDNYGYTF,TGTGCCAGCAGTGAATCCGGGGATAACTATGGCTACACCTTC
NA,NA,TRBV7-8,13,TRBJ1-1,CASRRRGVTEAFF,TGTGCCAGCAGGCGGAGGGGAGTCACTGAAGCTTTCTTT
NA,TRBD1,TRBV19,15,TRBJ2-3,CASSQDGTGTDTQYF,TGTGCCAGTAGTCAAGACGGGACAGGGACAGATACGCAGTATTTT
NA,NA,TRBV5-1,15,TRBJ1-4,CASSSSGATNEKLFF,TGCGCCAGCAGCTCTTCCGGGGCAACTAATGAAAAACTGTTTTTT
NA,TRBD2,TRBV5-1,14,TRBJ2-3,CASSLGGGADTQYF,TGCGCCAGCAGCTTGGGTGGGGGGGCAGATACGCAGTATTTT
few,TRBD2,TRBV5-6,18,TRBJ2-5,CASSLSTSGRGEGETQYF,TGTGCCAGCAGCTTGTCGACTAGCGGGAGGGGTGAGGGAGAGACCCAGTACTTC
NA,NA,TRBV27,13,TRBJ1-2,CASSRQVNYGYTF,TGTGCCAGCAGCCGACAGGTTAACTATGGCTACACCTTC
NA,NA,TRBV7-9,16,TRBJ1-3,CASSTSFGRTGNTIYF,TGTGCCAGCAGCACTAGTTTTGGGAGAACTGGAAACACCATATATTTT